Listed below are T cell receptor beta chains from one sample, sequenced in a study of shared clonotypes between healthy human individuals. Method: immunoSEQ multiplex PCR; TCRdb's copy keeps in-frame clones and lacks some. The table has some 2,100,000 clones, under 97% seen once. The sequencing sample was made of naive CD4+ T cells sorted from blood. All receptors come from a man younger than 35 in good health. The CDR3 runs from the conserved cysteine through the conserved F or W. The order of the fields is D gene, V gene, clone size, J gene, CDR3 protein, CDR3 DNA. D genes are given only for firm matches. Clone size, where shown, is once, few, many, or a class for clones that have expanded.

.	TRBV10-1	once	TRBJ2-1	CASSAGRIDNEQFF	TGCGCCAGCAGTGCCGGACGAATCGACAATGAGCAGTTCTTC
.	TRBV7-2	.	TRBJ2-7	CASSRPGNYEQYF	TGTGCCAGCAGCCGCCCTGGAAACTACGAGCAGTACTTC
.	TRBV10-3	.	TRBJ2-3	CAISAGQISTDTQYF	TGTGCCATCAGCGCGGGACAGATTAGCACAGATACGCAGTATTTT
.	TRBV4-1	.	TRBJ2-3	CASSQPSGGVSTDTQYF	TGCGCCAGCAGCCAACCGAGCGGAGGCGTGAGCACAGATACGCAGTATTTT
TRBD1	TRBV5-1	once	TRBJ2-7	CASSSDRVYEQYF	TGCGCCAGCAGCTCGGACAGGGTGTACGAGCAGTACTTC
TRBD2	TRBV4-1	.	TRBJ2-5	CASSQRLAGDAETQYF	TGCGCCAGCAGCCAGAGACTAGCGGGGGATGCGGAGACCCAGTACTTC
.	TRBV4-2	.	TRBJ1-2	CASSPFGTPYGYTF	TGTGCCAGCAGCCCCTTCGGGACTCCCTATGGCTACACCTTC
TRBD1	TRBV6-6	.	TRBJ2-2	CASTRQGSGELFF	TGTGCCAGCACCAGACAGGGATCCGGGGAGCTGTTTTTT
TRBD2	TRBV10-1	.	TRBJ2-7	CASSDPRSGMDEQYF	TGCGCCAGCAGTGACCCCAGGAGCGGGATGGACGAGCAGTACTTC
TRBD2	TRBV2	.	TRBJ2-3	CASIRTSGTDTQYF	TGTGCCAGCATTCGGACTAGCGGAACAGATACGCAGTATTTT
.	TRBV9	.	TRBJ1-2	CASSVEGGAGYTF	TGTGCCAGCAGCGTAGAGGGGGGCGCAGGCTACACCTTC
TRBD1	TRBV6-1	.	TRBJ1-2	CASSEQTGVYGYTF	TGTGCCAGCAGTGAACAGACAGGGGTTTATGGCTACACCTTC
.	TRBV19	.	TRBJ1-2	CASSIGESNYGYTF	TGTGCCAGTAGTATCGGGGAGTCTAACTATGGCTACACCTTC
.	TRBV7-9	.	TRBJ1-4	CASSSPNEKLFF	TGTGCCAGCAGCTCCCCTAATGAAAAACTGTTTTTT
.	TRBV2	.	TRBJ2-6	CASGTSGANVLTF	TGTGCCAGCGGGACATCAGGGGCCAACGTCCTGACTTTC
TRBD2	TRBV6-5	.	TRBJ2-7	CASSYAGLAIPYEQYF	TGTGCCAGCAGTTACGCGGGACTAGCGATCCCCTACGAGCAGTACTTC
.	TRBV6-5	.	TRBJ2-7	CASSPGGGPYEQYF	TGTGCCAGCAGCCCCGGAGGAGGGCCCTACGAGCAGTACTTC
.	TRBV14	.	TRBJ2-1	CASSQSFNLNGQFF	TGTGCCAGCAGCCAGTCATTTAACTTGAACGGGCAGTTCTTC
.	TRBV5-5	few	TRBJ1-3	CASSAAVENTIYF	TGTGCCAGCAGCGCGGCCGTAGAGAACACCATATATTTT
.	TRBV2	.	TRBJ1-5	CASRSGGASNQPQHF	TGTGCCAGCCGGTCGGGGGGCGCGAGCAATCAGCCCCAGCATTTT
TRBD1	TRBV28	.	TRBJ1-2	CASSLFYDRDYGYTF	TGTGCCAGCAGTTTATTCTATGACAGGGACTATGGCTACACCTTC
.	TRBV5-1	.	TRBJ1-1	CASSSLGGTEAFF	TGCGCCAGCAGCTCCCTGGGTGGCACTGAAGCTTTCTTT
.	TRBV2	.	TRBJ1-6	CASRRGAGNSPLHF	TGTGCCAGCAGGCGGGGGGCTGGTAATTCACCCCTCCACTTT
.	TRBV28	.	TRBJ2-7	CASSSDRGLQFDEQYF	TGTGCCAGCAGTTCTGATCGGGGACTCCAATTCGACGAGCAGTACTTC
TRBD2	TRBV9	.	TRBJ2-5	CASSVDAGGQETQYF	TGTGCCAGCAGCGTAGATGCGGGAGGCCAAGAGACCCAGTACTTC
.	TRBV30	.	TRBJ1-1	CASNRPSYPEAFF	TGTGCCTCAAATCGACCTAGCTACCCTGAAGCTTTCTTT
.	TRBV19	.	TRBJ1-3	CASSGQGGGNTIYF	TGTGCCAGTAGTGGGCAGGGCGGCGGAAACACCATATATTTT
TRBD2	TRBV11-2	.	TRBJ2-1	CASSLVKREGSSSYNEQFF	TGTGCCAGCAGCTTAGTAAAGCGGGAGGGTTCCAGCTCCTACAATGAGCAGTTCTTC
TRBD1	TRBV28	.	TRBJ2-7	CASRPRDRALYEQYF	TGTGCCAGCAGGCCGAGGGACAGGGCGCTTTACGAGCAGTACTTC
.	TRBV2	.	TRBJ2-2	CASSEISAASFGELFF	TGTGCCAGCAGTGAGATAAGCGCGGCAAGTTTCGGGGAGCTGTTTTTT
.	TRBV28	.	TRBJ1-6	CASGPSSYNSPLHF	TGTGCCAGCGGCCCAAGCTCCTATAATTCACCCCTCCACTTT
TRBD2	TRBV2	.	TRBJ2-1	CASTRRASGRSSYNEQFF	TGTGCCAGCACCCGACGGGCTAGCGGGAGGAGCTCCTACAATGAGCAGTTCTTC
.	TRBV5-1	.	TRBJ2-1	CASSLENEQFF	TGCGCCAGCAGCCTGGAGAATGAGCAGTTCTTC
.	TRBV10-3	.	TRBJ1-3	CAITQLDGSSGNTIYF	TGTGCCATCACTCAACTCGACGGAAGCTCTGGAAACACCATATATTTT
.	TRBV25-1	.	TRBJ1-6	CASSDSTGSSYNSPLHF	TGTGCCAGCAGTGATTCGACAGGCAGCTCCTATAATTCACCCCTCCACTTT
.	TRBV30	.	TRBJ1-1	CAWVRWGWKKAFF	TGTGCCTGGGTACGGTGGGGGTGGAAAAAAGCTTTCTTT
.	TRBV5-1	.	TRBJ2-2	CASSLGGHGTGELFF	TGCGCCAGCAGCTTGGGAGGCCATGGGACCGGGGAGCTGTTTTTT
TRBD1	TRBV28	.	TRBJ2-7	CASSFGSGGSYEQYF	TGTGCCAGCAGTTTCGGGTCAGGGGGTTCCTACGAGCAGTACTTC
.	TRBV7-9	.	TRBJ1-1	CASRSIQGIEAFF	TGTGCCAGCAGATCGATCCAGGGGATTGAAGCTTTCTTT
.	TRBV28	.	TRBJ1-5	CASSRRSDFRQPQHF	TGTGCCAGCAGCCGTAGGTCGGACTTCAGGCAGCCCCAGCATTTT
.	TRBV30	.	TRBJ1-2	CASLQGLPNYGYTF	TGTGCTAGCCTCCAGGGCCTACCTAACTATGGCTACACCTTC
.	TRBV28	.	TRBJ1-3	CASSFRGRAGNTIYF	TGTGCCAGCAGTTTTCGGGGTAGGGCCGGAAACACCATATATTTT
.	TRBV6-6	few	TRBJ1-4	CASSYPDSATNEKLFF	TGTGCCAGCAGTTACCCAGACAGCGCAACTAATGAAAAACTGTTTTTT
.	TRBV7-2	.	TRBJ2-2	CASSPSGGMNTGELFF	TGTGCCAGCAGCCCCTCGGGTGGGATGAACACCGGGGAGCTGTTTTTT
.	TRBV7-2	once	TRBJ2-1	CASSLARWGAGNNEQFF	TGTGCCAGCAGCTTAGCGAGGTGGGGGGCAGGTAACAATGAGCAGTTCTTC
TRBD2	TRBV15	.	TRBJ2-5	CATSSGLAGAETQYF	TGTGCCACCAGCAGCGGACTAGCGGGAGCTGAGACCCAGTACTTC
TRBD1	TRBV5-1	once	TRBJ2-2	CASSFTGVGELFF	TGCGCCAGCAGCTTTACAGGGGTCGGGGAGCTGTTTTTT
TRBD1	TRBV4-2	.	TRBJ2-1	CASSQDRGGTYYNEQFF	TGTGCCAGCAGCCAAGATCGAGGGGGCACATACTACAATGAGCAGTTCTTC
.	TRBV5-4	.	TRBJ2-5	CASSLDTAPHYF	TGTGCCAGCAGCTTGGATACGGCCCCCCACTACTTC
.	TRBV10-3	.	TRBJ1-1	CAISEFGMENTEAFF	TGTGCCATCAGTGAGTTCGGGATGGAGAACACTGAAGCTTTCTTT
TRBD1	TRBV10-3	.	TRBJ2-7	CAISESETGDGEQYF	TGTGCCATCAGTGAGTCGGAGACAGGGGACGGGGAGCAGTACTTC
.	TRBV5-1	once	TRBJ2-7	CASSPQTVPSEQYF	TGCGCCAGCAGCCCACAGACGGTCCCAAGCGAGCAGTACTTC
.	TRBV5-1	.	TRBJ2-1	CASSLVGGSSGEQFF	TGCGCCAGCAGCTTGGTTGGGGGGAGCTCCGGTGAGCAGTTCTTC
.	TRBV9	.	TRBJ1-1	CASSVGGIISEAFF	TGTGCCAGCAGCGTAGGGGGCATTATCTCTGAAGCTTTCTTT